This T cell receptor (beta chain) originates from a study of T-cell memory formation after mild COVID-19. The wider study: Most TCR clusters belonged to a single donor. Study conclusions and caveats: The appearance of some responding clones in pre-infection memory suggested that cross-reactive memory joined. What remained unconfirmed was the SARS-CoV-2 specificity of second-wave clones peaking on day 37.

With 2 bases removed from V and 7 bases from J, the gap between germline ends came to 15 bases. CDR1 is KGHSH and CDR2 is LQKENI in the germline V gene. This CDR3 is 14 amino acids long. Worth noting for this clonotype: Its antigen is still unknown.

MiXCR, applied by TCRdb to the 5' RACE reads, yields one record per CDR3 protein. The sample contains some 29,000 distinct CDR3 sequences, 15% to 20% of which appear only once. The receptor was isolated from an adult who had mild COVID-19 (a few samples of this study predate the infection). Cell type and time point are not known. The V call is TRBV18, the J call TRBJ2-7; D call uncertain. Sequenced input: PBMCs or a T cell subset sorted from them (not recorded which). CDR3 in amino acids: CASSPTSVGGEQYF. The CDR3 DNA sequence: TGTGCCAGCTCACCAACGAGCGTGGGTGGAGAGCAGTACTTC.